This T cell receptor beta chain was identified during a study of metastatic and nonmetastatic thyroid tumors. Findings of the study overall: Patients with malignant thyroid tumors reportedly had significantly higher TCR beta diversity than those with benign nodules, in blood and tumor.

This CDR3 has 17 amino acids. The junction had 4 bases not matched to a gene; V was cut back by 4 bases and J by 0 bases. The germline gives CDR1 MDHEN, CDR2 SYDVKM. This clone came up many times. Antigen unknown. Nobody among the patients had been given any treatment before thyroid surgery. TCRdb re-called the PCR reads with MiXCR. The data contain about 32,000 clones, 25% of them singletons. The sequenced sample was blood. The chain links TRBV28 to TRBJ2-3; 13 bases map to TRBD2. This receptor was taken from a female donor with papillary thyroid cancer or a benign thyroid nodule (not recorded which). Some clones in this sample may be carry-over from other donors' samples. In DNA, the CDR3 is TGTGCCAGCAGTTCCCCGGGACTAGCGGGAAGCACAGATACGCAGTATTTT. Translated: CASSSPGLAGSTDTQYF.